What follows are 22 T cell receptor beta chains derived from one specimen sequenced in a study of blood T cell repertoires in COVID-19. Clones were read by immunoSEQ multiplex PCR, and TCRdb kept only the in-frame ones, dropping some. The table lists 350,000 to 500,000 clones, approximately 90% of them singletons. Sequencing input: peripheral blood. The receptors come from a man in his late teens or twenties with COVID-19, enrolled during active disease.

This clone has a handful of counts. The V and J genes are TRBV5-4 and TRBJ1-2; D uncertain. The ends were cut back, 4 bases at V and 2 bases at J, with 12 bases in the middle. The CDR3 is made up of 14 amino acids. Germline CDR1 is SGHNT and CDR2 is YYREEE (reference sequence). CDR3 coding DNA: TGTGCCAGCAGCGCGGAACGGAAAAACTATGGCTACACCTTC. Protein sequence: CASSAERKNYGYTF. The whole variable domain, remainder taken from reference TRBV5-4 and TRBJ1-2, is ETGVTQSPTHLIKTRGQQVTLRCSSQSGHNTVSWYQQALGQGPQFIFQYYREEENGRGNFPPRFSGLQFPNYSSELNVNALELDDSALYLCASSAERKNYGYTFGSGTRLTVV.

The chain employs TRBV7-8 and TRBJ2-3, with 8 bases that match TRBD1. The CDR3 has 14 amino acids. The V gene end was trimmed by 3 bases and the J gene end by 6 bases; junction bases not matched to a gene: 5. Germline V gene data show CDR1 as SGHVS and CDR2 as FQNEAQ. The DNA for the CDR3 is TGTGCCAGCAGCTTGTCCTGGGACAGGGATACGCAGTATTTT. Protein sequence: CASSLSWDRDTQYF.

The chain uses TRBV5-5 and TRBJ2-7, with D perhaps matching TRBD1 (6 bases). Per germline, CDR1 SGHKS and CDR2 YYEKEE (reference sequence). CDR3 size: 16 residues. V was cut by 1 base and J by 0 bases, with 14 bases left in between. CDR3 sequence: CASSLYLGTTSYEQYF. CDR3 bases: TGTGCCAGCAGCTTGTATTTAGGGACAACCTCCTACGAGCAGTACTTC.

The chain has TRBV7-9 and TRBJ2-2; TRBD1 matches 9 bases. V shed 6 bases and J 2 bases; nucleotides not matched to a gene: 4. Germline CDR1 reads SEHNR; CDR2 reads FQNEAQ (reference sequence). This CDR3 is 15 amino acids long. CDR3 amino acids: CASRHRGPNTGELFF. The CDR3 region has the DNA TGTGCCAGCAGGCACAGGGGGCCCAACACCGGGGAGCTGTTTTTT.

This clone was recorded only once. V usage is TRBV7-3 and J usage is TRBJ2-7; 9 bases match TRBD2. The CDR3 loop spans 18 amino acids. With 5 bases clipped from V and 6 bases from J, the junction kept 20 bases outside the gene matches. CDR1 and CDR2 (germline): SGHTA, FQGTGA. CDR3 residues: CASSLLAGGAGGLSEQYF. The CDR3 DNA reads TGTGCCAGCAGCCTTCTCGCCGGGGGAGCGGGAGGCTTGTCCGAGCAGTACTTC. The full variable domain, completed using reference TRBV7-3 and TRBJ2-7, is GAGVSQTPSNKVTEKGKYVELRCDPISGHTALYWYRQSLGQGPEFLIYFQGTGAADDSGLPNDRFFAVRPEGSVSTLKIQRTERGDSAVYLCASSLLAGGAGGLSEQYFGPGTRLTVT.

V usage is TRBV6-2 or TRBV6-3 and J usage is TRBJ1-6; D may be TRBD1 (5 bases). The CDR3 length is 16 residues. V was pared by 6 bases and J by 7 bases, with 19 bases between. Germline CDR1 reads MNHEY; CDR2 reads SVGEGT. CDR3 sequence: CASSPPGNRRNSPLHF. The CDR3 DNA follows: TGTGCCAGCAGCCCTCCTGGTAACAGGAGAAATTCACCCCTCCACTTT.

The chain combines TRBV3-1 (or the pseudogene TRBV3-2) with TRBJ2-5; perhaps TRBD2 as D (6 bases). The CDR3 extends over 12 amino acids. CDR1 and CDR2 (germline): LGHDT, YNNKEL (reference sequence). The V gene lost 4 bases and the J gene lost 7 bases, with 10 bases spanning the gap. CDR3 nucleotide sequence: TGTGCCAGCAGCCCCTCCGGGAGGACCCAGTACTTC. It yields the protein CASSPSGRTQYF.

The chain couples TRBV29-1 to TRBJ2-1; D possibly corresponds to TRBD2 (5 bases). Deletions cut 0 bases from V and 8 bases from J, with 8 bases between. Per germline, CDR1 SQVTM and CDR2 ANQGSEA. This CDR3 spans 12 amino acids. The CDR3 sequence: CSVEEVGDEQFF. As DNA, the CDR3 is TGCAGCGTTGAAGAAGTCGGGGATGAGCAGTTCTTC.

This clone was found a few times. This rearrangement joins TRBV7-2 to TRBJ2-7, with 11 bases identical to TRBD2. The CDR3 totals 14 residues. Germline CDR1 SGHTA, CDR2 FQGNSA. The trim removed 1 base at V and 9 bases at J, leaving 5 bases unmatched. The CDR3 spells CASSLGLAGGGQYF. CDR3 DNA sequence: TGTGCCAGCAGCTTAGGCCTAGCGGGGGGTGGGCAGTACTTC.

This chain connects TRBV4-1 to TRBJ1-4; no reliable D call. Looked up from germline, CDR1 is MGHRA and CDR2 is YSYEKL. The CDR3 loop spans 13 amino acids. The ends were cut back, 6 bases at V and 3 bases at J, with 8 bases in the middle. The CDR3 DNA follows: TGCGCCAGCAGTCACTCGCCTAATGAAAAACTGTTTTTT. Protein sequence: CASSHSPNEKLFF.

The chain joins TRBV10-1 to TRBJ2-6, with D perhaps TRBD1 (6 bases). CDR1 is WNHNN and CDR2 is SYGVQD in the germline V gene (reference sequence). V was cut by 3 bases and J by 4 bases, with 10 bases left in between. There are 15 residues in the CDR3. DNA for the CDR3: TGCGCCAGCAGTGACGGGACAACGGGGGCCAACGTCCTGACTTTC. This sequence encodes CASSDGTTGANVLTF.

On this clone itself: The junction and the germline gene differ at one end; a read error may be behind it. The chain links TRBV2 to TRBJ2-5; 9 nucleotides align to TRBD2. Germline loops: CDR1 SNHLY, CDR2 FYNNEI. The CDR3 contains 16 residues. The DNA for the CDR3 is TGTGCCAGCAGTAAAGCGGGAGGTGCCCCCCAAGAGACCCAGTACTTC. The encoded protein is CASSKAGGAPQETQYF.

The V call is TRBV5-1, the J call TRBJ1-1, with 7 bases fitting TRBD1. V lost 3 bases, J lost 4 bases, and 3 bases stayed unmatched. The CDR3 covers 13 residues. CDR1 is SGHRS, CDR2 YFSETQ, per germline. CDR3 sequence (DNA): TGCGCCAGCAGCTATGACAGGGCCACTGAAGCTTTCTTT. It encodes CASSYDRATEAFF.

The rearrangement uses TRBV11-2 and TRBJ2-7, with a tentative D call TRBD1 (6 bases). Germline assignment: CDR1 SGHAT and CDR2 FQNNGV. V was shortened by 4 bases and J by 1 base, with 8 bases between the two germline ends. This CDR3 comprises 13 residues. CDR3 nucleotides: TGTGCCAGCAGCTCTGACAGGTCCTACGAGCAGTACTTC. This translates into CASSSDRSYEQYF.

The chain uses TRBV4-1 and TRBJ1-2; tentative D call: TRBD1 (6 bases). Germline V gives CDR1 MGHRA, CDR2 YSYEKL. With 4 bases removed from V and 4 bases from J, the gap between germline ends came to 13 bases. The CDR3 covers 14 residues. CDR3 in DNA: TGCGCCAGCAGCCCGTCGGGGGGCGGCTATGGCTACACCTTC. Amino acid sequence: CASSPSGGGYGYTF.

The chain is built from TRBV10-3 and TRBJ1-2; 7 nucleotides line up with TRBD1. The CDR3 length is 13 residues. After removal of 2 bases from V and 8 bases from J, the junction contained 5 bases not matched to a gene. From germline, CDR1 is ENHRY and CDR2 SYGVKD. CDR3 residues: CAISEVTGPGYTF. DNA for the CDR3: TGTGCCATCAGTGAGGTGACAGGGCCCGGCTACACCTTC.

The chain carries TRBV7-6 and TRBJ1-1; 10 bases map to TRBD1. Germline V gives CDR1 SGHVS, CDR2 FNYEAQ. Trimming cost V 1 base and J 4 bases; bases outside gene matches: 3. CDR3 size: 15 residues. The CDR3 sequence is CASSLVGQGGTEAFF. The DNA of the CDR3 is TGTGCCAGCAGCTTAGTTGGACAGGGGGGCACTGAAGCTTTCTTT.

This chain links TRBV6-6 with TRBJ2-7; 11 bases fit TRBD2. The germline gives CDR1 MNHNY, CDR2 SVGAGI (reference sequence). This CDR3 is 15 amino acids long. V dropped 6 bases and J dropped 1; count of bases not matched to a gene: 5. CDR3 nucleotides: TGTGCCAGCAGACTTACTAGCGGGGGTTCCTACGAGCAGTACTTC. Its protein product is CASRLTSGGSYEQYF.

This rearrangement joins TRBV18 to TRBJ2-7; 14 positions agree with TRBD2. CDR3 length equals 15 residues. CDR1 is KGHSH and CDR2 is LQKENI in the germline V gene. The trim removed 3 bases at V and 3 bases at J, leaving 1 base unmatched. The CDR3 coding sequence is TGTGCCAGCTCACCGGGACTAGCGGGAGACTACGAGCAGTACTTC. Protein: CASSPGLAGDYEQYF.

On this clone itself: Germline and junction disagree at one end, which may indicate a read error. V gene TRBV19 combines with J gene TRBJ2-7, with 7 bases identical to TRBD1. Per germline, CDR1 LNHDA and CDR2 SQIVND (reference sequence). The CDR3 is 15 residues long. The DNA of the CDR3 is TGTGCCAGTAGTATAGGAGGGACAGCTTCCTTCGAGCAGTACTTC. Translating it yields CASSIGGTASFEQYF. The whole variable domain, filled in from reference TRBV19 and TRBJ2-7, reads DGGITQSPKYLFRKEGQNVTLSCEQNLNHDAMYWYRQDPGQGLRLIYYSQIVNDFQKGDIAEGYSVSREKKESFPLTVTSAQKNPTAFYLCASSIGGTASFEQYFGPGTRLTVT.

This chain joins TRBV5-1 and TRBJ2-7; possible D gene TRBD2, 7 bases. The CDR3 is 15 amino acids. V lost 0 bases to trimming and J lost 0 bases, with 10 bases between them. Germline V gene sequence: CDR1 SGHRS, CDR2 YFSETQ. Here the CDR3 DNA reads TGCGCCAGCAGCTTGGTAGGGGGGGACTCCTACGAGCAGTACTTC. Translating it yields CASSLVGGDSYEQYF.

The chain recombines TRBV19 with TRBJ1-4, with 8 bases identical to TRBD1. Trimming cost V 4 bases and J 3 bases; bases outside gene matches: 4. Germline V lookup: CDR1 LNHDA, CDR2 SQIVND (reference sequence). The CDR3 runs to 15 residues. Here the CDR3 DNA reads TGTGCCAGTAGTAATCAGGGGGCTGCTAATGAAAAACTGTTTTTT. This codes for CASSNQGAANEKLFF. The full variable domain, in which reference TRBV19 and TRBJ1-4 provide the parts outside the CDR3, is DGGITQSPKYLFRKEGQNVTLSCEQNLNHDAMYWYRQDPGQGLRLIYYSQIVNDFQKGDIAEGYSVSREKKESFPLTVTSAQKNPTAFYLCASSNQGAANEKLFFGSGTQLSVL.